The clone carrying this T cell receptor beta chain is termed medium-sized. Its antigen is unidentified. The data stem from a study of early T cells in non-severe SARS-CoV-2 infection. General study findings and limits: Anti-spike CD8 responses were favored in VDJdb matching, and private and CD4 specificities were missed.

The CDR3 is made up of 14 amino acids. In germline, CDR1 is DFQATT, CDR2 SNEGSKA (reference sequence). V lost 4 bases to trimming and J lost 3 bases; unmatched junction nucleotides: 9. A single record per CDR3 protein comes from TCRdb applying MiXCR to the 5' RACE reads. The sample lists some 66,000 distinct CDR3 sequences, roughly 9.1% seen once, with 3.2% in the top ten. The chain uses TRBV20-1 and TRBJ2-7; 7 bases line up with TRBD1. The receptor was derived from an adult who was a healthcare worker with PCR-confirmed SARS-CoV-2 infection or an uninfected control (not recorded which). The source material was whole blood. CDR3 in amino acids: CSANKQGTGYEQYF. In DNA, the CDR3 is TGCAGTGCTAACAAACAGGGGACGGGCTACGAGCAGTACTTC.